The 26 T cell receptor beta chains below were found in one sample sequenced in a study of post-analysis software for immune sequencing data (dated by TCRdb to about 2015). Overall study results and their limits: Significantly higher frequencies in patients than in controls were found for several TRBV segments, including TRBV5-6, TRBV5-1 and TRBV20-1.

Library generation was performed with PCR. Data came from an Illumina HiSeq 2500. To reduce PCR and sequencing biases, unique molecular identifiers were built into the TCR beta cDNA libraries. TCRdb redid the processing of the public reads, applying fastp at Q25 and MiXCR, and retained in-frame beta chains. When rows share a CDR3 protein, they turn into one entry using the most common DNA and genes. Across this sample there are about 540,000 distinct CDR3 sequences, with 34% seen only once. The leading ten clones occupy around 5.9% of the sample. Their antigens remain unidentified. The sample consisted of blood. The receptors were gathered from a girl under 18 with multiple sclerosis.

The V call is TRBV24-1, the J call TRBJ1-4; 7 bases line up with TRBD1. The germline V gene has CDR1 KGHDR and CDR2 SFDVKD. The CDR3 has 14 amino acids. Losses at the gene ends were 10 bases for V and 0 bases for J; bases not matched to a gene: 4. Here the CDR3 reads CATGDRSTNEKLFF. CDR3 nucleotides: TGTGCCACGGGGGACAGATCAACTAATGAAAAACTGTTTTTT.

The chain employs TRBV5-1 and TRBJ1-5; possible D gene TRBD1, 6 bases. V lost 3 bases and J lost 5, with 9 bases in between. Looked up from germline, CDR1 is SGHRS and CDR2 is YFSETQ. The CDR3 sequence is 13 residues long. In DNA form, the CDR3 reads TGCGCCAGCAGCTGGGGGGCGGATCAGCCCCAGCATTTT. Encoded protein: CASSWGADQPQHF.

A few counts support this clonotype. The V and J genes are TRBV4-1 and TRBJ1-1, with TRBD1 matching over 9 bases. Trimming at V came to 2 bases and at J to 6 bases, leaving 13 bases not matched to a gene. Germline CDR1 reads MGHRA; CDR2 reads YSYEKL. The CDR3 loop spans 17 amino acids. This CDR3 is CASSQRRGGTGMSEAFF. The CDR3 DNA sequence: TGCGCCAGCAGCCAAAGGCGGGGAGGGACAGGGATGTCTGAAGCTTTCTTT.

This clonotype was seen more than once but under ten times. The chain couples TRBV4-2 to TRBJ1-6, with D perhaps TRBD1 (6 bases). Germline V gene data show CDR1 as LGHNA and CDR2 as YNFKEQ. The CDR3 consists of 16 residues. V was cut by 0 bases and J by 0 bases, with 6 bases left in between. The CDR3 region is CASSQEDSSYNSPLHF. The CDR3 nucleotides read TGTGCCAGCAGCCAAGAGGACAGCTCCTATAATTCACCCCTCCACTTT.

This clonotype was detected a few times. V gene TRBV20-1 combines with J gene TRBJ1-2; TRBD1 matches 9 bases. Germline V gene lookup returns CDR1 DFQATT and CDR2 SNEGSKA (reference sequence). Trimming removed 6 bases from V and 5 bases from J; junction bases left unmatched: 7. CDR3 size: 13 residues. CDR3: CSASIQGAYGYTF. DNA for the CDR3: TGCAGTGCCAGTATACAGGGGGCATATGGCTACACCTTC.

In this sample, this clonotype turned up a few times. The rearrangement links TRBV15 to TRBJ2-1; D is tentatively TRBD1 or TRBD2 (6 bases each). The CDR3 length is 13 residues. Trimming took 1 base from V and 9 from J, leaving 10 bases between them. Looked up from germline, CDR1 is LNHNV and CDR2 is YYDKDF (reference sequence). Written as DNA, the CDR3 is TGTGCCACCAGCAGAGGTCGGGGGCGTGAGCAGTTCTTC. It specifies CATSRGRGREQFF.

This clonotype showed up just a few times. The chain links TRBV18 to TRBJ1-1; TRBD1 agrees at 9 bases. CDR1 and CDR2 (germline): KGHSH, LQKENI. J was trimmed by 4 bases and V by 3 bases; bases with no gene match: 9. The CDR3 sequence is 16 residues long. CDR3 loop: CASSPSGTGYLTEAFF. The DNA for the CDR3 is TGTGCCAGCTCACCTTCCGGGACAGGGTATCTCACTGAAGCTTTCTTT.

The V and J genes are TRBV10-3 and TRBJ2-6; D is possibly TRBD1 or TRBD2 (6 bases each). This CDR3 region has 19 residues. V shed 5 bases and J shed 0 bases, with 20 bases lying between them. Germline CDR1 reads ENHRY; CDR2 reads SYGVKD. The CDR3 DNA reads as TGTGCCATCAGTCCAGGAATGGGGGGCCCTAGCTCTGGGGCCAACGTCCTGACTTTC. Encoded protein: CAISPGMGGPSSGANVLTF.

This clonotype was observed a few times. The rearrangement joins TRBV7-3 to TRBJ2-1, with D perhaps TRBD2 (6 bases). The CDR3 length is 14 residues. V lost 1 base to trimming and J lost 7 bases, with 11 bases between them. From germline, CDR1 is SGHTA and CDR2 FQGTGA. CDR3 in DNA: TGTGCCAGCAGCTTAATGCTGGGGAGGAATGAGCAGTTCTTC. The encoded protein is CASSLMLGRNEQFF.

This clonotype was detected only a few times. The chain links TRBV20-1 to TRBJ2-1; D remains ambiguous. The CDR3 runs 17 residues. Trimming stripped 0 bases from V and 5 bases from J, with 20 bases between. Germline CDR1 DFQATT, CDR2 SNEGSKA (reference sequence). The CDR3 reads CSAREPPYGLTNNEQFF. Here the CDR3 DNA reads TGCAGTGCTAGAGAACCCCCGTACGGTCTCACTAACAATGAGCAGTTCTTC.

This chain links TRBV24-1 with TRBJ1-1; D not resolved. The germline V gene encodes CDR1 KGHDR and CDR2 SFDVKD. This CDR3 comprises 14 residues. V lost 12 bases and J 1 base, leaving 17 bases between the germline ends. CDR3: CAAAGGSGNTEAFF. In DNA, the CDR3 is TGTGCCGCCGCCGGAGGTTCTGGGAACACTGAAGCTTTCTTT.

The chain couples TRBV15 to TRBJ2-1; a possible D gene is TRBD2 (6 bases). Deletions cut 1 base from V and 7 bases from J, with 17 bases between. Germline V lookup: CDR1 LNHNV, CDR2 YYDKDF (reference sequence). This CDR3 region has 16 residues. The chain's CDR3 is CATSRGRFVGGNEQFF. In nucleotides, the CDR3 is TGTGCCACCAGCAGAGGCCGATTCGTTGGGGGGAATGAGCAGTTCTTC.

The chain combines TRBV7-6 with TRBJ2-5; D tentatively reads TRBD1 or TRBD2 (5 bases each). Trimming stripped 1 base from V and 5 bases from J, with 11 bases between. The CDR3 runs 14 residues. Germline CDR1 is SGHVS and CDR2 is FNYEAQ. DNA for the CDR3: TGTGCCAGCAGCTTAGTCCGGGGCTGGGAGACCCAGTACTTC. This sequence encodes CASSLVRGWETQYF.

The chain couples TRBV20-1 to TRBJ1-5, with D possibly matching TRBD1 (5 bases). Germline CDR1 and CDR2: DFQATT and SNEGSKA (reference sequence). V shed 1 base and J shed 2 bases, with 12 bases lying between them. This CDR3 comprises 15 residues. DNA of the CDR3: TGCAGTGCTAGAGTCGGGGGGGTGGGCAATCAGCCCCAGCATTTT. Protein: CSARVGGVGNQPQHF.

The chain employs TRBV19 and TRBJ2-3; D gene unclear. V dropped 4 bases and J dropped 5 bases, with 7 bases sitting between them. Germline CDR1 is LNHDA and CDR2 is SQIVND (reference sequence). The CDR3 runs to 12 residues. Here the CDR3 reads CASSRVRDTQYF. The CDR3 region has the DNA TGTGCCAGTAGTAGAGTCCGAGATACGCAGTATTTT. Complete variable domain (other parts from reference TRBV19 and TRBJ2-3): DGGITQSPKYLFRKEGQNVTLSCEQNLNHDAMYWYRQDPGQGLRLIYYSQIVNDFQKGDIAEGYSVSREKKESFPLTVTSAQKNPTAFYLCASSRVRDTQYFGPGTRLTVL.

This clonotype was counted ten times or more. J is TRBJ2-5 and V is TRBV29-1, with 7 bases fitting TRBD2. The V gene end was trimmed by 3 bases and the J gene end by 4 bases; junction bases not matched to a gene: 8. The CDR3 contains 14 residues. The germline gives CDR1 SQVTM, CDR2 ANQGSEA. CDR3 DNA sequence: TGCAGCGTTGATTCGGGGGGTGGATCAGAGACCCAGTACTTC. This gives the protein CSVDSGGGSETQYF. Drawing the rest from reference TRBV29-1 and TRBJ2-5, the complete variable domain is SAVISQKPSRDICQRGTSLTIQCQVDSQVTMMFWYRQQPGQSLTLIATANQGSEATYESGFVIDKFPISRPNLTFSTLTVSNMSPEDSSIYLCSVDSGGGSETQYFGPGTRLLVL.

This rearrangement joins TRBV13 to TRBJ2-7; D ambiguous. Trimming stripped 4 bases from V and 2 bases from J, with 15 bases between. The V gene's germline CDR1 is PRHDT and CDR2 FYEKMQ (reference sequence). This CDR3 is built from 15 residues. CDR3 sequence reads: CASSSAGLPAYEQYF. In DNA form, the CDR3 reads TGTGCCAGCAGCTCAGCCGGGCTCCCGGCCTACGAGCAGTACTTC.

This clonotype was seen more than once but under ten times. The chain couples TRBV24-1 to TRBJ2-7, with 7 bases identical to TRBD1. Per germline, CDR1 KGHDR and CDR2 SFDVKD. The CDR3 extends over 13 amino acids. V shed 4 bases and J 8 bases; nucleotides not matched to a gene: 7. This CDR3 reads CATSDLSTGQQYF. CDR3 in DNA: TGTGCCACCAGTGACCTCTCGACAGGGCAGCAGTACTTC.

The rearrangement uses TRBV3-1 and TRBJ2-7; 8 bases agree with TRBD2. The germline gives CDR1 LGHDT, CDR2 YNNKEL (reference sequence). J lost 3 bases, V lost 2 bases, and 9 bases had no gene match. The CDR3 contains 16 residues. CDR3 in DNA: TGTGCCAGCAGCCAAAGGGAAACGAGCGGGGGCTACGAGCAGTACTTC. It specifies CASSQRETSGGYEQYF.

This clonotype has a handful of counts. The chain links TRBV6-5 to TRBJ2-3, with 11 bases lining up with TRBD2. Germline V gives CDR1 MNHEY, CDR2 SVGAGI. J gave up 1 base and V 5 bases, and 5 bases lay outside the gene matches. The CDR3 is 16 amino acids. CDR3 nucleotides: TGTGCCAGCAGTCGTACTAGCGGGGGCCGCACAGATACGCAGTATTTT. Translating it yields CASSRTSGGRTDTQYF.

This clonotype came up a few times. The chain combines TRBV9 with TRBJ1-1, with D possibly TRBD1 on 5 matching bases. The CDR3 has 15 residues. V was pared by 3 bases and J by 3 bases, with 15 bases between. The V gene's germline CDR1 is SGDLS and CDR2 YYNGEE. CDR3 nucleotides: TGTGCCAGCAGCGCCGGGACCTTGGCGGACACTGAAGCTTTCTTT. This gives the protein CASSAGTLADTEAFF.

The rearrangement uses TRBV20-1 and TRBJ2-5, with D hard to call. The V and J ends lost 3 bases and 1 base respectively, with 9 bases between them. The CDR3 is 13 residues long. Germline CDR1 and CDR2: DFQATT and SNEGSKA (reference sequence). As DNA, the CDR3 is TGCAGTGCTAGTCTCCGGGTCCAAGAGACCCAGTACTTC. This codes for CSASLRVQETQYF.

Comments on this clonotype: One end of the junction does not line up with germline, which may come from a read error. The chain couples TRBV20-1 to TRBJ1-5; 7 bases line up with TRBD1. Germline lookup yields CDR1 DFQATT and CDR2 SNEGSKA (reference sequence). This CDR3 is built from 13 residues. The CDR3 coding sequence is TGCAGTGCTTGGGACAGTCTCAATCAGCCCCACCATTTT. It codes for CSAWDSLNQPHHF.

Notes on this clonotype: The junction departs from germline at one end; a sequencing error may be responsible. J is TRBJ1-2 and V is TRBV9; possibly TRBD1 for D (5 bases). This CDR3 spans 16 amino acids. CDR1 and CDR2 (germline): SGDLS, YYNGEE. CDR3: CASSSTVRASSYDYTF. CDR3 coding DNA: TGTGCCAGCAGCTCGACCGTCAGGGCGTCGAGCTATGACTACACCTTC.

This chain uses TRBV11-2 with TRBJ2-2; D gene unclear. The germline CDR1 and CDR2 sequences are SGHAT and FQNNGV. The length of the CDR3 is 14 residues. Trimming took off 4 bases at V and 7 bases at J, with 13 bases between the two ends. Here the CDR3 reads CASSSGFVGGELFF. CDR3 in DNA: TGTGCCAGCAGCTCCGGATTCGTAGGCGGGGAGCTGTTTTTT. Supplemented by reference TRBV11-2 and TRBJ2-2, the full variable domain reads EAGVAQSPRYKIIEKRQSVAFWCNPISGHATLYWYQQILGQGPKLLIQFQNNGVVDDSQLPKDRFSAERLKGVDSTLKIQPAKLEDSAVYLCASSSGFVGGELFFGEGSRLTVL.

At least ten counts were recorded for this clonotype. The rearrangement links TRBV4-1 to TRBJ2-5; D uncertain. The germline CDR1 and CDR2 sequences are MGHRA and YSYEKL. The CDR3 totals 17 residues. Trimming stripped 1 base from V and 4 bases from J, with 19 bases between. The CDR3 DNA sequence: TGCGCCAGCAGCCAAGGATCGGTAGCTCTTATCGGAGAGACCCAGTACTTC. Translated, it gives CASSQGSVALIGETQYF.